This T cell receptor (beta chain) was recovered during a study of blood T cell repertoires in COVID-19. Trimming cost V 5 bases and J 10 bases; bases outside gene matches: 8. Germline CDR1 is LNHDA and CDR2 is SQIVND (reference sequence). The CDR3 is 14 residues long. Produced via immunoSEQ multiplex PCR; TCRdb's table is partial and in-frame only. The sample lists 120,000 to 150,000 clones; 80% to 85% were seen once. The V call is TRBV19, the J call TRBJ1-4, with TRBD1 matching over 9 bases. This clonotype was sampled from a human donor in a cohort sampled during active COVID-19. Sequencing was carried out using peripheral blood. The CDR3 sequence: CASSPRDRASKLFF. CDR3 in DNA: TGTGCCAGTAGTCCTCGGGACAGGGCGTCAAAACTGTTTTTT.